The clone carrying this TCR beta chain appeared a few times. The CDR3 totals 14 residues. V dropped 1 base and J dropped 4 bases, with 9 bases sitting between them. Germline V lookup: CDR1 SGHRS, CDR2 YFSETQ. The data originate from a study of blood T cell repertoires in COVID-19. As for the study in general: Sites in the United States, Italy and Spain provided acute and convalescent COVID-19 samples. From T cells, B-cell-depleted T cells, or PBMCs came the material, which was cDNA or gDNA.

Data came from immunoSEQ multiplex PCR; TCRdb stores just in-frame clones and leaves some out. The data show roughly 230,000 clones, 85% to 90% seen once. The chain employs TRBV5-1 and TRBJ1-3; D ambiguous. The sample consisted of peripheral blood. The clonotype was recovered from a woman aged 40-49 years who had recovered from COVID-19. The CDR3 coding sequence is TGCGCCAGCAGCTTGACGGTGAACGGAAACACCATATATTTT. Translated: CASSLTVNGNTIYF.